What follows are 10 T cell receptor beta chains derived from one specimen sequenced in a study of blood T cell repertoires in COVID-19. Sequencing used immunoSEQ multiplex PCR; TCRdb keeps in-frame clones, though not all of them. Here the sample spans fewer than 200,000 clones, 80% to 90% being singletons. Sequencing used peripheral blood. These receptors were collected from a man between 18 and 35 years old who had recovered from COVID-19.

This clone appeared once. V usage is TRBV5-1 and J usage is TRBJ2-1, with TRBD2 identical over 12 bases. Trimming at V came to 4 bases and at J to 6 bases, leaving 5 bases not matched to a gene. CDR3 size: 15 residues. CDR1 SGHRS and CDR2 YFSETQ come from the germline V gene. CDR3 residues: CASSELAGGPNEQFF. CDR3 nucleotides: TGCGCCAGCAGCGAGCTAGCGGGAGGGCCCAATGAGCAGTTCTTC.

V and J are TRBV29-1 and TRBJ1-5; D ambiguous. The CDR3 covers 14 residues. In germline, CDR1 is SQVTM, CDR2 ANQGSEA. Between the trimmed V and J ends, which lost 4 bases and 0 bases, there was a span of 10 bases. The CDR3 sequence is CSVAPGSSNQPQHF. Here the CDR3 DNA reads TGCAGCGTTGCCCCAGGTTCTAGCAATCAGCCCCAGCATTTT.

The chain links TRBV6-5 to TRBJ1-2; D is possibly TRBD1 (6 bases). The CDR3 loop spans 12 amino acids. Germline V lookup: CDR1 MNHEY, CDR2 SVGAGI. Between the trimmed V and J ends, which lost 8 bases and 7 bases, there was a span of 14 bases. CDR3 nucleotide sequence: TGTGCCAGCCTACGGGGGGGCGGTGGCTACACCTTC. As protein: CASLRGGGGYTF.

In DNA, the CDR3 is TGTGCCAGTAGTATAGCCTCGACAGACTACGAGCAGTACTTC. The encoded protein is CASSIASTDYEQYF. The chain is built from TRBV19 and TRBJ2-7; a possible D gene is TRBD1 (5 bases). The germline V gene encodes CDR1 LNHDA and CDR2 SQIVND (reference sequence). V gave up 1 base and J gave up 3 bases, with 10 bases separating them. The CDR3 totals 14 residues.

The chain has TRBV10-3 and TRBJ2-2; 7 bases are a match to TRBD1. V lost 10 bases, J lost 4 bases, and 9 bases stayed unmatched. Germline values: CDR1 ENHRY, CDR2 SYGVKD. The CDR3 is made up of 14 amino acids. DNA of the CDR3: TGTGCCAGTAAGACAGGGCGAGGCACCGGGGAGCTGTTTTTT. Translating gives CASKTGRGTGELFF.

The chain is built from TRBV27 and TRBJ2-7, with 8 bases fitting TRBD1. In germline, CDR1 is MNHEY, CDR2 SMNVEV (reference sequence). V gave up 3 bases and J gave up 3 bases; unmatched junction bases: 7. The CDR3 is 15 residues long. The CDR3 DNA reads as TGTGCCAGCAGTTTCACCGGACAGGGTGGCTACGAGCAGTACTTC. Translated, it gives CASSFTGQGGYEQYF.

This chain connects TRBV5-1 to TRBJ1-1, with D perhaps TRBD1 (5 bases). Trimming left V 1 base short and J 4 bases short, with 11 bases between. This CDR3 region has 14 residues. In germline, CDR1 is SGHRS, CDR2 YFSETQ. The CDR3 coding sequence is TGCGCCAGCAGCTTGAGCGGGGGAGGCACTGAAGCTTTCTTT. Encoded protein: CASSLSGGGTEAFF. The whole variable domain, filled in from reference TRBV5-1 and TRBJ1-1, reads KAGVTQTPRYLIKTRGQQVTLSCSPISGHRSVSWYQQTPGQGLQFLFEYFSETQRNKGNFPGRFSGRQFSNSRSEMNVSTLELGDSALYLCASSLSGGGTEAFFGQGTRLTVV.

The CDR3 DNA reads as TGTGCCAGCAGCCCCCGTGACAGGGGCTCCGATACGCAGTATTTT. This sequence encodes CASSPRDRGSDTQYF. The chain is built from TRBV27 and TRBJ2-3; 8 nucleotides align to TRBD1. CDR1 is MNHEY, CDR2 SMNVEV, per germline (reference sequence). This CDR3 has 15 residues. J was trimmed by 6 bases and V by 6 bases; bases with no gene match: 11.

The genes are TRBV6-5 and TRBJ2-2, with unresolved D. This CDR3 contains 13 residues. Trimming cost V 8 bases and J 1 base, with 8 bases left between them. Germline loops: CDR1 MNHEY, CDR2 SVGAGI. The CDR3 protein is CASGTVNTGELFF. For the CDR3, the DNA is TGTGCCAGCGGTACAGTGAACACCGGGGAGCTGTTTTTT.

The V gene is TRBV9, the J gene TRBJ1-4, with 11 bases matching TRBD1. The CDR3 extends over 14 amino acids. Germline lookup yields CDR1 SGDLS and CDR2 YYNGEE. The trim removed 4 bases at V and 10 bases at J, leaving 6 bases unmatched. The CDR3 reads CASSPIGTGGKLFF. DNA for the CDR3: TGTGCCAGCAGCCCTATTGGGACAGGGGGAAAACTGTTTTTT.